These T cell receptor beta chains were read from a single sample in a study of T cells in Graves' hyperthyroidism and ophthalmopathy. Via MiXCR, TCRdb re-called the multiplex PCR reads, giving one row per CDR3 protein. The table records roughly 660,000 distinct CDR3 sequences, 15% to 20% of them present only once. Sample: blood. The receptors derive from a middle-aged man with Graves' hyperthyroidism. Each CDR3 is given without its conserved first and last residue. Fields, in order: V gene, D gene, CDR3 protein. The D gene is left open where the match is weak.

>TRBV6-1|.
ASSDESRGNSPLH
>TRBV6-2/TRBV6-3|.
ASSYPGGYEQF
>TRBV5-1|TRBD2
ASSRLAGDSSEQY
>TRBV11-3|TRBD2
ASSPGASGIPDTQY
>TRBV5-1|.
ASSPTGGALYEQY
>TRBV6-1|.
ASSFLTRGSWYTEAF
>TRBV4-2|.
ASSQGERRAIY
>TRBV28|.
ASSAYDYEQY
>TRBV5-6|.
ASTPYGRRGSYNEQF
>TRBV11-3|TRBD2
ASSPPGLAGPHQETQY
>TRBV5-1|.
ASSSTRTARGEQF
>TRBV28|.
ASSLGTALRYEQY
>TRBV28|TRBD1
ASTQPRDRAGTPLH
>TRBV19|TRBD1
ASPGQGPLNNEKLF
>TRBV7-9|.
ASSLPGTPLGYT
>TRBV2|TRBD2
ASNPLAGDFEQY
>TRBV27|.
ASSLSGAQPQH
>TRBV7-2|.
ASSTSTRTNTEAF
>TRBV5-1|.
ASSLEGTLNNEQF
>TRBV19|.
ASSSSPGGNTEAF
>TRBV24-1|TRBD2
ATSDRLAGGNEQF
>TRBV28|.
ASSLHSRDMNYGYT
>TRBV19|.
ASRPRGQETQY
>TRBV6-2/TRBV6-3|.
ASSYSIRGETQY
>TRBV11-2|.
ASSNDHRDEQY
>TRBV25-1|.
ASSDSRLANTYEQY
>TRBV5-1|.
ASSPAGSRTEAF
>TRBV25-1|TRBD1
ASNTGDSTDTQY
>TRBV19|TRBD2
ASRGVTSGRSNEQF
>TRBV5-1|TRBD1
ASSLAQQGASEETQY
>TRBV3-1|TRBD2
ASSRRLAGTGELF
>TRBV2|TRBD1
ASSRDSNTDTQY
>TRBV28|TRBD1
ASSLGGTDSIY
>TRBV7-9|.
ASSRDTGPVNEQF
>TRBV6-1|.
ASSPAGASYNEQF
>TRBV28|.
ASTVGGAPSGANVLT
>TRBV12-3/TRBV12-4|TRBD2
ASSSTSVISYEQY
>TRBV6-1|.
ASSEAGAGQPQH
>TRBV6-1|TRBD2
ASRASGRSSTDTQY
>TRBV5-6|TRBD1
ASSPDGTVFYEQY
>TRBV24-1|.
ATSGPRGFKTGELF
>TRBV5-5|.
ASSLDRVVYGYT
>TRBV7-6|.
ASSLGHMSGSPLH
>TRBV15|TRBD1
ATSRDRFNIRGNQPQH
>TRBV9|.
ASSRIASSYEQY
>TRBV25-1|TRBD2
ASSDPSGSGYTGELF
>TRBV28|.
ASSYTPHRQINEKLF
>TRBV27|.
ASSRRYSNQPQH
>TRBV20-1|TRBD1
SASAPGTGENSPLH
>TRBV27|.
ASMWVGEGDEQF
>TRBV7-2|.
ASSLARPSGNTIY
>TRBV19|.
ASSIGQGAETQY
>TRBV7-3|TRBD2
ASSLGGGVSYNEQF
>TRBV18|TRBD1
ASSRGGNYGYT
>TRBV19|.
ASSTHPGQYNSPLH
>TRBV29-1|.
SVEEGYIAKNIQY